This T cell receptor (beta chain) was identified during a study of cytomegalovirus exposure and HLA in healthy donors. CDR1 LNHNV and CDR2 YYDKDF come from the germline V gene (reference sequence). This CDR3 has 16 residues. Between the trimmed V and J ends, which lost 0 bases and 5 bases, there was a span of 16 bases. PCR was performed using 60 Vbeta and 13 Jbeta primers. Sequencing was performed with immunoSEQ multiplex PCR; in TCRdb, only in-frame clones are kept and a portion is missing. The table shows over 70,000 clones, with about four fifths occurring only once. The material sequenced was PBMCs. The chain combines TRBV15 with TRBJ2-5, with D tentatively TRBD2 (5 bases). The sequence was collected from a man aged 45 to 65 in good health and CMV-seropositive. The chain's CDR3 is CATSRDLAGRGETQYF. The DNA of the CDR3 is TGTGCCACCAGCAGAGATTTGGCAGGACGAGGGGAGACCCAGTACTTC. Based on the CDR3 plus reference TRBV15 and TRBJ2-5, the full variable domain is DAMVIQNPRYQVTQFGKPVTLSCSQTLNHNVMYWYQQKSSQAPKLLFHYYDKDFNNEADTPDNFQSRRPNTSFCFLDIRSPGLGDTAMYLCATSRDLAGRGETQYFGPGTRLLVL.